This TCR beta chain was profiled in a study of T cells of healthy individuals. TCRdb redid the calling of the 5' RACE reads with MiXCR, one entry per CDR3 protein. Among tens of thousands of distinct CDR3 sequences listed, around 15% were seen once. The CDR3 has 17 amino acids. V shed 0 bases, J shed 5 bases, and the junction held 11 bases outside the gene matches. The genes are TRBV12-3 or TRBV12-4 and TRBJ1-2, with 8 bases that match TRBD1. This receptor was identified in a human donor in good health. CDR3 region: CASSLAISRGLPYGYTF. The CDR3 DNA reads as TGTGCCAGCAGTTTAGCAATAAGCAGGGGGCTCCCTTATGGCTACACCTTC.